This TCR beta chain was recorded in a study of blood T cell repertoires in COVID-19. Germline V CDR1 and CDR2: MDHEN, SYDVKM. V dropped 5 bases and J dropped 3; count of bases not matched to a gene: 13. This CDR3 spans 17 amino acids. Libraries were prepared by immunoSEQ multiplex PCR; TCRdb keeps only in-frame clonotypes and omits some of them. The sample has about 140,000 clones, 80% to 85% seen once; the top ten hold 5% to 6%. The chain uses TRBV28 and TRBJ2-1; 7 bases agree with TRBD1. The sequenced sample consisted of PBMCs or T cells enriched from blood (not recorded which). The receptor was derived from a man in his forties with acute COVID-19. The CDR3 DNA sequence: TGTGCCAGCAGTCCTCCCGAGGGGGCGACGGTCTACAATGAGCAGTTCTTC. Protein product: CASSPPEGATVYNEQFF.